Listed below are T cell receptor beta chains from one sample, sequenced in a study of early T cells in non-severe SARS-CoV-2 infection. TCRdb ran MiXCR on the 5' RACE reads and lists one entry per CDR3 protein. The sample records just under 30,000 distinct CDR3 sequences, about 4.8% being singletons. Sequencing was done on a sample of whole blood. The source is an adult who was a healthcare worker with PCR-confirmed SARS-CoV-2 infection or an uninfected control (not recorded which). Each CDR3 is given with its conserved first and last residue.

V	CDR3
TRBV27	CATQAEYNEQFF
TRBV18	CASSPRSTYEQYF
TRBV7-2	CASSPVERGAGNEQFF
TRBV3-1	CASSQVLTGRFTEAFF
TRBV29-1	CSVEVVGYEQYF
TRBV9	CASSVVGARGDTQYF
TRBV19	CASSTKTSIAKNIQYF
TRBV25-1	CASSGRYNEQFF
TRBV12-3/TRBV12-4	CASSLHAPGTGGSEQYF
TRBV9	CASSPAVLGDNEQYF
TRBV5-4	CASSPRAGTEYEQYF
TRBV28	CASRDRSGANVLTF
TRBV18	CASSRTGTGANTEAFF
TRBV5-1	CASSVQGTGELFF
TRBV5-1	CASSFNSQNTEAFF
TRBV10-3	CAISGGTGAYEQYF
TRBV7-9	CASSWGLAGLTDTQYF
TRBV2	CASSGVRGSNYGYTF
TRBV25-1	CASRNTGELFF
TRBV29-1	CSASNNEQFF
TRBV6-5	CASSLNPGNEQYF
TRBV5-4	CASSPGLAGVREQYF
TRBV14	CASSRYLKSGMNTGELFF
TRBV29-1	CSVEKGTASTDTQYF
TRBV6-5	CASSYGPGVFEQFF
TRBV3-1	CASSASSGGTYNEQFF
TRBV5-6	CASSFGVENTEAFF
TRBV12-3/TRBV12-4	CASSNRHGNSYEQYF
TRBV5-5	CASSQGIDYGYTF
TRBV4-2	CASSQETGEETQYF
TRBV6-8	CASSYEDSPYEQYF
TRBV4-2	CASSQDASSGFFEQYF
TRBV11-2	CASSPTAGTGVSPLHF
TRBV5-1	CASSRGTGKYEKLFF
TRBV2	CASKGSSQTGELFF
TRBV18	CASSPWDGNNEQFF
TRBV20-1	CSAPEIARGETQYF
TRBV9	CASSGGSSYNEQFF
TRBV5-4	CASSSTTEFTDTQYF
TRBV27	CASSTGGRDRYNEQFF
TRBV20-1	CSARAFQGAATEAFF
TRBV2	CASQQQYEQYF
TRBV11-3	CASSWASGSLQFF
TRBV5-4	CASSPGTENTEAFF
TRBV7-2	CASSLNRHTNTEAFF
TRBV7-9	CASSLVQQETQYF
TRBV10-2	CASWDGNYGYTF
TRBV6-2/TRBV6-3	CASSYGSDTGELFF
TRBV11-3	CASSSGSGNIQYF
TRBV28	CASKAGQGAGTNEKLFF
TRBV7-9	CASSLKAPQETQYF
TRBV12-3/TRBV12-4	CASSFLPRQRGYTF